This passage covers 30 T cell receptor beta chains from one sample sequenced in a study of identical twins. TCRdb re-derived calls from the 5' RACE reads in MiXCR, one entry per CDR3 protein. Among approximately 300,000 distinct CDR3 sequences listed, less than 9.5% were seen once. These data are also associated with another study on yellow fever vaccine responses in identical twins.

Sequencing input: CD8+ T cells sorted from blood. The receptors shown here come from a woman aged 18-30 years in good health.

This clonotype was picked up many times. This sequence joins TRBV6-4 and TRBJ2-1; 8 nucleotides agree with TRBD1. The V segment lost 4 bases and the J segment 4 bases; nucleotides outside the gene matches: 6. The CDR3 contains 15 residues. Germline V CDR1 and CDR2: MRHNA, SNTAGT. The CDR3 bases are TGTGCCAGCAGTGTCGCAGGGGGCGAGTACAATGAGCAGTTCTTC. The encoded protein is CASSVAGGEYNEQFF.

In this sample, this clonotype turned up many times. This chain connects TRBV12-3 or TRBV12-4 to TRBJ1-4; weak D call: TRBD1 (6 bases). The CDR3 totals 15 residues. V dropped 7 bases and J dropped 8 bases, with 20 bases sitting between them. The CDR3 nucleotides read TGTGCCAGCACCACAACGGTAGGGGGAGGGGAAAAACTGTTTTTT. It is translated as CASTTTVGGGEKLFF.

This clonotype was detected a few times. This chain uses TRBV13 with TRBJ2-7; the match to TRBD1 covers 7 bases. After removal of 5 bases from V and 4 bases from J, the junction contained 11 bases not matched to a gene. Germline assignment: CDR1 PRHDT and CDR2 FYEKMQ (reference sequence). This CDR3 has 15 amino acids. The CDR3 is CASSHPGQCEYEQYF. DNA for the CDR3: TGTGCCAGCAGCCATCCGGGACAGTGCGAATACGAGCAGTACTTC.

The chain uses TRBV20-1 and TRBJ2-7, with TRBD2 identical over 12 bases. The CDR3 runs to 14 residues. Germline V gene lookup returns CDR1 DFQATT and CDR2 SNEGSKA (reference sequence). Trimming at V came to 5 bases and at J to 5 bases, leaving 7 bases not matched to a gene. The CDR3 sequence is CSAPGLAGSHEQYF. Written as DNA, the CDR3 is TGCAGTGCTCCCGGACTAGCGGGATCCCACGAGCAGTACTTC.

There are many counts of this clonotype. The chain combines TRBV14 with TRBJ2-1; tentatively, D is TRBD1 (6 bases). Trimming cost V 0 bases and J 3 bases, with 6 bases left between them. Germline V gene lookup returns CDR1 SGHDN and CDR2 FVKESK. CDR3 length: 14 residues. The CDR3 here is CASSQEDSYNEQFF. CDR3 nucleotide sequence: TGTGCCAGCAGCCAAGAGGACAGCTACAATGAGCAGTTCTTC.

The chain combines TRBV7-2 with TRBJ2-1, with 7 nucleotides matching TRBD1. The germline V gene encodes CDR1 SGHTA and CDR2 FQGNSA. Germline trimming cut 0 bases from V and 1 base from J; bases unmatched to any gene: 3. The length of the CDR3 is 16 residues. This CDR3 is CASSLADRESYNEQFF. As DNA, the CDR3 is TGTGCCAGCAGCTTAGCAGACAGGGAATCCTACAATGAGCAGTTCTTC. Variable domain in full (rest from reference TRBV7-2 and TRBJ2-1): GAGVSQSPSNKVTEKGKDVELRCDPISGHTALYWYRQSLGQGLEFLIYFQGNSAPDKSGLPSDRFSAERTGGSVSTLTIQRTQQEDSAVYLCASSLADRESYNEQFFGPGTRLTVL.

This clonotype appeared a few times. The J gene is TRBJ2-5, the V gene TRBV29-1; 13 nucleotides agree with TRBD2. This CDR3 region has 13 residues. The V gene's germline CDR1 is SQVTM and CDR2 ANQGSEA. For the CDR3, the DNA is TGCGCCGGACTAGCGGGAGCTATTGAGACCCAGTACTTC. Protein: CAGLAGAIETQYF.

This clonotype has only a few counts. V usage is TRBV20-1 and J usage is TRBJ2-1, with D uncertain. Per germline, CDR1 DFQATT and CDR2 SNEGSKA (reference sequence). This CDR3 has 10 amino acids. With 0 bases removed from V and 9 bases from J, the gap between germline ends came to 3 bases. CDR3 in DNA: TGCAGTGCTAGAGAGAGTGAGCAGTTCTTC. The encoded protein is CSARESEQFF.

This clonotype has just a few counts. The rearrangement uses TRBV20-1 and TRBJ2-1; 7 positions agree with TRBD1. Germline V gene sequence: CDR1 DFQATT, CDR2 SNEGSKA (reference sequence). Trimming cost V 3 bases and J 4 bases; bases outside gene matches: 6. This CDR3 has 14 amino acids. The CDR3 loop is CSAREQGVYNEQFF. The CDR3 region has the DNA TGCAGTGCTAGGGAGCAGGGGGTATACAATGAGCAGTTCTTC.

J is TRBJ2-3 and V is TRBV29-1; 7 bases align to TRBD2. Germline V gene sequence: CDR1 SQVTM, CDR2 ANQGSEA. The CDR3 is made up of 13 amino acids. The junction had 3 bases not matched to a gene; V was cut back by 2 bases and J by 4 bases. Written as DNA, the CDR3 is TGCAGCGTTGAATGGGAGGGCGCAGATACGCAGTATTTT. Protein: CSVEWEGADTQYF.

This clonotype was seen many times. The gene calls are TRBV12-3 or TRBV12-4 and TRBJ2-3, with TRBD1 matching over 7 bases. The junction had 9 bases not matched to a gene; V was cut back by 8 bases and J by 1 base. The CDR3 contains 15 residues. Here the CDR3 reads CASGDGTDRTDTQYF. CDR3 coding DNA: TGTGCCAGCGGCGACGGGACAGATCGCACAGATACGCAGTATTTT.

This clonotype was seen a handful of times. V gene TRBV6-2 or TRBV6-3 combines with J gene TRBJ1-1; D is uncertain. CDR1 MNHEY and CDR2 SVGEGT come from the germline V gene. This CDR3 region has 13 residues. The ends were cut back, 5 bases at V and 2 bases at J, with 9 bases in the middle. CDR3 in amino acids: CASSRRENTEAFF. DNA of the CDR3: TGTGCCAGCAGTCGACGGGAAAACACTGAAGCTTTCTTT.

The sample holds a few counts of this clonotype. The chain combines TRBV28 with TRBJ2-7; 7 bases match TRBD1. The germline V gene has CDR1 MDHEN and CDR2 SYDVKM. The CDR3 extends over 14 amino acids. V shed 10 bases and J 4 bases; nucleotides not matched to a gene: 13. CDR3 nucleotide sequence: TGTGCCACTGCTAGGGGGCCAGGGGTTTACGAGCAGTACTTC. This codes for CATARGPGVYEQYF.

This chain connects TRBV6-2 or TRBV6-3 to TRBJ2-7; TRBD2 agrees at 7 bases. V was clipped by 5 bases and J by 7 bases; unmatched bases: 8. The germline CDR1 and CDR2 sequences are MNHEY and SVGEGT. The CDR3 has 13 residues. CDR3 nucleotide sequence: TGTGCCAGCAGTCCTAGCGGACGGGCGGAGCAGTACTTC. Protein sequence: CASSPSGRAEQYF.

V usage is TRBV2 and J usage is TRBJ2-7; 8 nucleotides line up with TRBD1. CDR3 length equals 13 residues. Trimming at V came to 8 bases and at J to 0 bases, leaving 3 bases not matched to a gene. From germline, CDR1 is SNHLY and CDR2 FYNNEI. The chain's CDR3 is CASSGQASYEQYF. The CDR3 region has the DNA TGTGCCAGCTCGGGACAGGCCTCCTACGAGCAGTACTTC.

At least ten counts were recorded for this clonotype. V gene TRBV4-1 combines with J gene TRBJ2-1, with 10 bases fitting TRBD2. Per germline, CDR1 MGHRA and CDR2 YSYEKL. With V trimmed by 3 bases and J by 4 bases, 3 bases remained unmatched. The CDR3 is made up of 15 amino acids. CDR3 coding DNA: TGCGCCAGCAGCCAGGGACTAGCGTCGTACAATGAGCAGTTCTTC. It codes for CASSQGLASYNEQFF.

The table lists this clonotype with a few counts. This chain uses TRBV3-1 with TRBJ2-7, with TRBD2 identical over 9 bases. CDR3 length: 16 amino acids. Germline loops: CDR1 LGHDT, CDR2 YNNKEL (reference sequence). The V segment lost 1 base and the J segment 6 bases; nucleotides outside the gene matches: 10. This chain's CDR3 is CASSQALGLARAEQYF. CDR3 DNA sequence: TGTGCCAGCAGCCAAGCCTTGGGACTAGCACGGGCCGAGCAGTACTTC.

The chain has TRBV20-1 and TRBJ2-7; 8 nucleotides match TRBD1. The CDR3 has 14 residues. V lost 0 bases to trimming and J lost 4 bases; unmatched junction nucleotides: 5. Germline CDR1 and CDR2: DFQATT and SNEGSKA (reference sequence). CDR3: CSARDRTGKYEQYF. The CDR3 region has the DNA TGCAGTGCTAGAGACCGGACAGGGAAGTACGAGCAGTACTTC.

This clonotype was recorded at least ten times. This rearrangement joins TRBV7-9 to TRBJ2-7; D gene unclear. V was pared by 4 bases and J by 3 bases, with 19 bases between. The CDR3 runs to 16 residues. Germline lookup yields CDR1 SEHNR and CDR2 FQNEAQ (reference sequence). The CDR3, as DNA: TGTGCCAGCAGCTCACCCGATTCCCGCAGCAGCTACGAGCAGTACTTC. Encoded protein: CASSSPDSRSSYEQYF.

This clonotype was detected many times. The gene calls are TRBV4-3 and TRBJ2-1; 9 bases fit TRBD1. With V trimmed by 4 bases and J by 7 bases, 2 bases remained unmatched. The CDR3 has 13 amino acids. Germline assignment: CDR1 LGHNA and CDR2 YSLEER. CDR3: CASSLGTGNEQFF. The CDR3 DNA reads as TGCGCCAGCAGCCTCGGGACAGGGAATGAGCAGTTCTTC.

This clonotype was detected only a few times. The rearrangement joins TRBV5-1 to TRBJ2-5; no clear D gene. The V end was cut by 1 base, the J end by 2 bases, with 9 bases between. The CDR3 length is 14 residues. Germline V gene data show CDR1 as SGHRS and CDR2 as YFSETQ. The DNA for the CDR3 is TGCGCCAGCAGCTTGTGGGGAAATCAAGAGACCCAGTACTTC. This translates into CASSLWGNQETQYF.

This clonotype was seen repeatedly, ten times or more. V and J are TRBV5-5 and TRBJ2-7; 7 bases line up with TRBD1. V dropped 0 bases and J dropped 5; count of bases not matched to a gene: 8. Germline V gene sequence: CDR1 SGHKS, CDR2 YYEKEE (reference sequence). The CDR3 has 15 residues. CDR3 coding DNA: TGTGCCAGCAGCTTGGTGGGAGACAGGGCCCACGAGCAGTACTTC. It codes for CASSLVGDRAHEQYF.

This clonotype was counted a few times. This chain links TRBV19 with TRBJ1-1; D is unclear. This CDR3 is built from 12 residues. The V gene's germline CDR1 is LNHDA and CDR2 SQIVND (reference sequence). The V and J ends lost 5 bases and 9 bases respectively, with 13 bases between them. The CDR3 sequence: CASSPPASQAFF. The CDR3 nucleotides read TGTGCCAGTAGTCCTCCGGCGTCCCAAGCTTTCTTT. Filled out from reference TRBV19 and TRBJ1-1, the complete variable domain reads DGGITQSPKYLFRKEGQNVTLSCEQNLNHDAMYWYRQDPGQGLRLIYYSQIVNDFQKGDIAEGYSVSREKKESFPLTVTSAQKNPTAFYLCASSPPASQAFFGQGTRLTVV.

V gene TRBV6-2 or TRBV6-3 combines with J gene TRBJ2-5, with TRBD1 matching 7 bases. The germline V gene has CDR1 MNHEY and CDR2 SVGEGT. This CDR3 is built from 16 residues. The V and J ends lost 2 bases and 2 bases, in that order; junction bases with no gene match: 8. CDR3 sequence (DNA): TGTGCCAGCAGTTACGATGGGACAGAAACTCAAGAGACCCAGTACTTC. Protein sequence: CASSYDGTETQETQYF.

The sample holds many counts of this clonotype. V is TRBV11-2 and J is TRBJ2-3, with 8 bases fitting TRBD2. CDR3 size: 14 residues. V gave up 3 bases and J gave up 3 bases; unmatched junction bases: 2. Germline-derived CDR1 and CDR2 are SGHAT and FQNNGV. CDR3 amino acids: CASSFERETDTQYF. CDR3 DNA sequence: TGTGCCAGCAGCTTTGAGCGGGAGACAGATACGCAGTATTTT.

The chain joins TRBV20-1 to TRBJ1-5; no definite D call. The CDR3 has 15 amino acids. Looked up from germline, CDR1 is DFQATT and CDR2 is SNEGSKA (reference sequence). Trimming pared 0 bases from V and 2 bases from J, leaving 11 bases between. The CDR3 sequence: CSARDPGSGNQPQHF. The CDR3 coding sequence is TGCAGTGCTAGAGATCCGGGGAGCGGCAATCAGCCCCAGCATTTT.

This clonotype was detected many times. This chain connects TRBV30 to TRBJ2-1; D may be TRBD2 (6 bases). The CDR3 extends over 13 amino acids. V was cut by 8 bases and J by 2 bases, with 13 bases left in between. Germline V gives CDR1 GTSNPN, CDR2 SVGIG (reference sequence). The CDR3 loop reads CAQAEGTYNEQFF. In DNA, the CDR3 is TGTGCCCAAGCGGAGGGGACCTACAATGAGCAGTTCTTC. Combining the CDR3 with reference TRBV30 and TRBJ2-1 gives the whole variable domain SQTIHQWPATLVQPVGSPLSLECTVEGTSNPNLYWYRQAAGRGLQLLFYSVGIGQISSEVPQNLSASRPQDRQFILSSKKLLLSDSGFYLCAQAEGTYNEQFFGPGTRLTVL.

This clonotype was seen ten or more times. The gene calls are TRBV5-1 and TRBJ1-5, with D perhaps matching TRBD1 (5 bases). V lost 4 bases and J 4 bases, leaving 15 bases between the germline ends. Per the germline V gene, CDR1 is SGHRS and CDR2 is YFSETQ. There are 15 residues in the CDR3. The CDR3 region has the DNA TGCGCCAGCAGCGTGGGACGCGGTGGTAATCAGCCCCAGCATTTT. Its translation is CASSVGRGGNQPQHF.

In this sample, this clonotype turned up a few times. The chain joins TRBV10-3 to TRBJ2-3; 10 positions match TRBD2. V shed 2 bases, J shed 1 base, and the junction held 9 bases outside the gene matches. The CDR3 is 18 amino acids. Germline assignment: CDR1 ENHRY and CDR2 SYGVKD. The CDR3 DNA reads as TGTGCCATCAGTGAGGCCCTAGCGGGGGATTTTGGCACAGATACGCAGTATTTT. Translating it yields CAISEALAGDFGTDTQYF.

In regard to this clonotype: One junction end does not reproduce the germline sequence, and a read error may be involved. The rearrangement joins TRBV7-7 to TRBJ2-1; D call uncertain. The germline V gene has CDR1 SSHAT and CDR2 FNYEAQ (reference sequence). The CDR3 is 16 amino acids. The CDR3 loop reads CASSLGYTERYNEQFF. The CDR3, as DNA: TGTGCTAGCAGCTTAGGGTATACGGAACGCTACAATGAGCAGTTCTTC.